The rows below give T cell receptor beta chains drawn from one sample of a study of post-analysis software for immune sequencing data. Each CDR3 protein is one row after TCRdb ran MiXCR on the PCR reads. Of about 620,000 distinct CDR3 sequences in the sample, 40% to 50% were seen once. The material sequenced was blood. These receptors came from a girl aged 10 to 17 with multiple sclerosis. CDR3s include the opening cysteine and the closing phenylalanine or tryptophan. The order of the fields is CDR3 protein, CDR3 DNA, D gene, V gene, J gene, clone size. D genes are given only for firm matches. Expanded clones are given a class, and other clones once, few, many or no size at all.

CDR3aa: CAGSLVRPSGYTDTQYF; CDR3nt: TGTGCCGGCAGCTTAGTACGTCCTAGCGGATACACAGATACGCAGTATTTT; d_gene: TRBD2; v_gene: TRBV7-9; j_gene: TRBJ2-3; abundance: -
CDR3aa: CAWSYRGPNEQYF; CDR3nt: TGTGCCTGGAGTTACAGGGGGCCCAACGAGCAGTACTTC; d_gene: TRBD1; v_gene: TRBV30; j_gene: TRBJ2-7; abundance: -
CDR3aa: CASSLAGGPGQPQHF; CDR3nt: TGCGCCAGCAGCTTGGCTGGGGGGCCAGGTCAGCCCCAGCATTTT; d_gene: -; v_gene: TRBV5-1; j_gene: TRBJ1-5; abundance: -
CDR3aa: CASSLEEETYEQYF; CDR3nt: TGTGCCAGCAGCTTAGAAGAAGAGACCTACGAGCAGTACTTC; d_gene: -; v_gene: TRBV7-8; j_gene: TRBJ2-7; abundance: few
CDR3aa: CASSLVGGSNNEQFF; CDR3nt: TGTGCCAGCAGTTTAGTAGGGGGCAGCAACAATGAGCAGTTCTTC; d_gene: TRBD1; v_gene: TRBV12-3/TRBV12-4; j_gene: TRBJ2-1; abundance: few
CDR3aa: CASRMPPTNTGELFF; CDR3nt: TGTGCCAGCAGGATGCCCCCAACGAACACCGGGGAGCTGTTTTTT; d_gene: -; v_gene: TRBV6-1; j_gene: TRBJ2-2; abundance: few
CDR3aa: CASSPGGGGNQPQHF; CDR3nt: TGTGCCAGCAGCCCCGGGGGGGGAGGCAATCAGCCCCAGCATTTT; d_gene: -; v_gene: TRBV9; j_gene: TRBJ1-5; abundance: -
CDR3aa: CASSYHEGQVNTEAFF; CDR3nt: TGTGCCAGCAGCTACCACGAGGGACAGGTGAACACTGAAGCTTTCTTT; d_gene: TRBD1; v_gene: TRBV6-2/TRBV6-3; j_gene: TRBJ1-1; abundance: -
CDR3aa: CASSLPVRGNHTF; CDR3nt: TGCGCCAGCAGCCTCCCGGTCAGAGGGAACCACACCTTC; d_gene: -; v_gene: TRBV4-1; j_gene: TRBJ1-2; abundance: -
CDR3aa: CSVEVFSSSYNEQFF; CDR3nt: TGCAGCGTTGAGGTATTTTCAAGCTCCTACAATGAGCAGTTCTTC; d_gene: -; v_gene: TRBV29-1; j_gene: TRBJ2-1; abundance: -
CDR3aa: CASSSSSGRGDTQYF; CDR3nt: TGTGCCAGCAGTTCCTCTAGCGGGAGAGGAGATACGCAGTATTTT; d_gene: TRBD2; v_gene: TRBV6-2/TRBV6-3; j_gene: TRBJ2-3; abundance: -
CDR3aa: CAWSGLFSYEQYF; CDR3nt: TGTGCCTGGAGCGGACTTTTCTCCTACGAGCAGTACTTC; d_gene: -; v_gene: TRBV30; j_gene: TRBJ2-7; abundance: -
CDR3aa: CAISEFSGTTRETQYF; CDR3nt: TGTGCCATCAGTGAGTTTTCCGGGACTACGCGAGAGACCCAGTACTTC; d_gene: TRBD2; v_gene: TRBV10-3; j_gene: TRBJ2-5; abundance: few
CDR3aa: CASSPLDRESYEQYF; CDR3nt: TGTGCCAGCAGCCCCTTGGACAGGGAAAGCTACGAGCAGTACTTC; d_gene: TRBD1; v_gene: TRBV7-6; j_gene: TRBJ2-7; abundance: few
CDR3aa: CSVESIYGYTF; CDR3nt: TGCAGCGTTGAGTCTATCTATGGCTACACCTTC; d_gene: -; v_gene: TRBV29-1; j_gene: TRBJ1-2; abundance: -
CDR3aa: CAISDYRRTSGMKGTDTQYF; CDR3nt: TGTGCCATCAGTGATTACCGGAGGACTAGCGGGATGAAAGGCACAGATACGCAGTATTTT; d_gene: TRBD2; v_gene: TRBV10-3; j_gene: TRBJ2-3; abundance: -